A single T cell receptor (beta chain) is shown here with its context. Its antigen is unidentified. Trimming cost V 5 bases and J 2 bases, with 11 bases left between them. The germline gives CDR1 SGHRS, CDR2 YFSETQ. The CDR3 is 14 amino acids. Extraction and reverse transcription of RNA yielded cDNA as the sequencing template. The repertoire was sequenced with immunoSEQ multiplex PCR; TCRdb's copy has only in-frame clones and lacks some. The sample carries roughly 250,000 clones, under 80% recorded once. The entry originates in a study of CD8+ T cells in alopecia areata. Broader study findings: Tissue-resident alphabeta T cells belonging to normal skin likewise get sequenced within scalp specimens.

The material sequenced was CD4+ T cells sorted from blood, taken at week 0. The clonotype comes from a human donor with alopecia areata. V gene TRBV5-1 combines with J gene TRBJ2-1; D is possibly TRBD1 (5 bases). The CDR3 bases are TGCGCCAGCAGTCCGGACACAACCTACAATGAGCAGTTCTTC. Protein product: CASSPDTTYNEQFF.